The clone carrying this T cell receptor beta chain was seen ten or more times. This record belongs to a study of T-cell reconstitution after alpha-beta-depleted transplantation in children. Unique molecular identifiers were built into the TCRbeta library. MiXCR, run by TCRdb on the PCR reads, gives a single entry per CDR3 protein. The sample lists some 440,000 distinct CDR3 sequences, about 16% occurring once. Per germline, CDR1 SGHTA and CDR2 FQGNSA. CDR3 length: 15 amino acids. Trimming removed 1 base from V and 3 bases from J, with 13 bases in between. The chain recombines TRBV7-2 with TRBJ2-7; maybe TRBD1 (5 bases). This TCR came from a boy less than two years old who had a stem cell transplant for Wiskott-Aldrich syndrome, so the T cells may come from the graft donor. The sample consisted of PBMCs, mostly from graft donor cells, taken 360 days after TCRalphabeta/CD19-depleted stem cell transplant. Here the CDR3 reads CASSLGPGQGYEQYF. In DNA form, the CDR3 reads TGTGCCAGCAGCTTAGGCCCAGGGCAGGGCTACGAGCAGTACTTC.